The rows below give T cell receptor beta chains drawn from one sample of a study of T cells in Graves' hyperthyroidism and ophthalmopathy. TCRdb reprocessed the multiplex PCR reads via MiXCR and lists one record per CDR3 protein. The profile shows 380,000 or so distinct CDR3 sequences, approximately 13% of them singletons. Sequencing was done on a sample of blood. Source of these receptors: a man younger than 40 with Graves' hyperthyroidism that later progressed to Graves' ophthalmopathy. CDR3s include the opening cysteine and the closing phenylalanine or tryptophan. Fields, in order: D gene, J gene, V gene, clone size, CDR3 DNA, CDR3 protein. A D gene is named only where the DNA matches it firmly. Clone size, where shown, is once, few, many, or a class for clones that have expanded.

- TRBJ1-2 TRBV6-1 many TGTGCCAGCAGTCTAGGGGACCCCTACCTCTATGGCTACACCTTC CASSLGDPYLYGYTF
TRBD1 TRBJ2-2 TRBV5-4 - TGTGCCAGCAGCTTGAGGGCAGGGGGACCCGGGGAGCTGTTTTTT CASSLRAGGPGELFF
- TRBJ1-6 TRBV20-1 few TGCAGTGCTAGAGATAGGGCCCTTAGCTATAATTCACCCCTCCACTTT CSARDRALSYNSPLHF
- TRBJ2-3 TRBV6-1 few TGTGCCAGCAGTAATTTGGGCCGCACAGATACGCAGTATTTT CASSNLGRTDTQYF
- TRBJ1-6 TRBV30 many TGTGCCTGGAGGGACACGAATCATTGGGGTTATTCACCCCTCCACTTT CAWRDTNHWGYSPLHF
TRBD1 TRBJ1-6 TRBV7-7 few TGTGCCAGCAGCGCCGGGACAGGAGGCAATTCACCCCTCCACTTT CASSAGTGGNSPLHF
TRBD1 TRBJ1-6 TRBV28 many TGTGCCAGCAGTGGCGACAGGGCTTATTCACCCCTCCACTTT CASSGDRAYSPLHF
- TRBJ1-5 TRBV19 few TGTGCCAGTAAGGCGGGAGGGGGGCCCCAGCATTTT CASKAGGGPQHF
TRBD2 TRBJ2-1 TRBV5-1 once TGCGCCAGCAGCTTGAGGACTAGGGCAGATGATGAGCAGTTCTTC CASSLRTRADDEQFF
- TRBJ2-2 TRBV2 many TGTGCCAGCAGTGCCCGACAGGTCTTCGCGAACACCGGGGAGCTGTTTTTT CASSARQVFANTGELFF
- TRBJ2-5 TRBV20-1 many - CSAIAVLRRGETQYF
- TRBJ1-5 TRBV6-6 - TGTGCCAGCAGTTACCATCAAGATCAGCCCCAGCATTTT CASSYHQDQPQHF
- TRBJ2-7 TRBV3-1 - TGTGCCAGCACCACCCCTGGCGGGGTCGAGCAGTACTTC CASTTPGGVEQYF
- TRBJ2-7 TRBV9 few TGTGCCAGCAGCGTAGGGGAGCTTACCTACGAGCAGTACTTC CASSVGELTYEQYF
- TRBJ1-2 TRBV4-1 many TGCGCCAGCAGCTACCGACAGGCCGACTATGGCTACACCTTC CASSYRQADYGYTF
TRBD2 TRBJ2-1 TRBV5-1 - TGCGCCAGCAGCTTGGAGGCTAGCGGGGCCGCCTACAATGAGCAGTTCTTC CASSLEASGAAYNEQFF
- TRBJ2-2 TRBV9 many TGTGCCAGCAGCGCAGAGGTAGCGGACGGGGAGCTGTTTTTT CASSAEVADGELFF
- TRBJ1-1 TRBV6-1 many TGTGCCAGCAAACATGAGGGGAGTGAAGCTTTCTTT CASKHEGSEAFF
- TRBJ1-4 TRBV12-3/TRBV12-4 many TGTGCCAGCAGTTTCGGGGGCGTTAATGAAAAACTGTTTTTT CASSFGGVNEKLFF
- TRBJ1-2 TRBV5-1 few TGCGCCAGCAGCCAGACTGACCCGAACTATGGCTACACCTTC CASSQTDPNYGYTF
TRBD1 TRBJ1-1 TRBV10-3 many TGTGCCATCATGGGGACAGTGAACACTGAAGCTTTCTTT CAIMGTVNTEAFF
- TRBJ2-7 TRBV29-1 many TGCAGCGTTTTCACAGGCTACGAGCAGTACTTC CSVFTGYEQYF
TRBD1 TRBJ1-2 TRBV4-1 few TGCGCCAGCAGCCAAGCCGTGGGACAGGGATCCTATGGCTACACCTTC CASSQAVGQGSYGYTF
- TRBJ2-2 TRBV9 - TGTGCCAGCAGCGTCCCACAGGGATCGAACACCGGGGAGCTGTTTTTT CASSVPQGSNTGELFF
TRBD2 TRBJ2-1 TRBV7-8 many TGTGCCAGCAGCTTAAGGGCGGGGGGGTTGTACAATGAGCAGTTCTTC CASSLRAGGLYNEQFF
- TRBJ2-2 TRBV5-1 - TGCGCCAGCAGCTTGGTCTTTGAAGAGCTGTTTTTT CASSLVFEELFF
- TRBJ1-1 TRBV4-1 - TGCGCCAGCAGCCAAGCTGGATCGCAGCCGAACACTGAAGCTTTCTTT CASSQAGSQPNTEAFF
- TRBJ1-6 TRBV6-1 - TGTGCCAGCAGTGAACGGAGGCCCAGCTCCTATAATTCACCCCTCCACTTT CASSERRPSSYNSPLHF